This T cell receptor (beta chain) was documented in a study of shared clonotypes between healthy human individuals. Study-wide results and caveats: Clonotypes which were not shared had lower generation probabilities than clonotypes that all four donors shared.

V was shortened by 0 bases and J by 6 bases, with 9 bases between the two germline ends. CDR3 length: 14 residues. Germline V gene lookup returns CDR1 SGDLS and CDR2 YYNGEE. Using immunoSEQ multiplex PCR, the repertoire was profiled, and TCRdb retains in-frame clones only, with some absent. The sample has roughly 600,000 clones, roughly 98% seen once. Points on this clone: What it binds is not known.

Positive CCR7 selection of CD45RO-negative cells yielded the naive CD8 cells, and terminally differentiated effector memory CD45RA+ cells were excluded. The J gene is TRBJ2-2, the V gene TRBV9; D not resolved. The clonotype comes from a man aged 25 to 45 in good health. Source material: naive CD8+ T cells sorted from blood. The CDR3 sequence: CASSVAVKAGELFF. The CDR3 bases are TGTGCCAGCAGCGTAGCGGTAAAGGCCGGGGAGCTGTTTTTT. Together with reference TRBV9 and TRBJ2-2, the CDR3 gives the full variable domain: DSGVTQTPKHLITATGQRVTLRCSPRSGDLSVYWYQQSLDQGLQFLIQYYNGEERAKGNILERFSAQQFPDLHSELNLSSLELGDSALYFCASSVAVKAGELFFGEGSRLTVL.